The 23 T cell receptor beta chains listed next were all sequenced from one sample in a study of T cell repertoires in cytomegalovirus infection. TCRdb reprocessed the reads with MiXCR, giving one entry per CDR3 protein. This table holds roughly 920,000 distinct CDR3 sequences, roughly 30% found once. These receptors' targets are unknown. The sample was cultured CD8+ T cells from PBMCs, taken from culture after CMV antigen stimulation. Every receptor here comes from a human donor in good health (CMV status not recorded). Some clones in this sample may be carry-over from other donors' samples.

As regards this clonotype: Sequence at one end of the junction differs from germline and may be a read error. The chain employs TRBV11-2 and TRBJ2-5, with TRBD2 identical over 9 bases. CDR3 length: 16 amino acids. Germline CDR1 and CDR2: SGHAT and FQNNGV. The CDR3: CASSPWRRGGGEAQYF. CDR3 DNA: TGTGCCAGCAGCCCATGGCGGCGGGGGGGGGGAGAGGCCCAGTACTTC.

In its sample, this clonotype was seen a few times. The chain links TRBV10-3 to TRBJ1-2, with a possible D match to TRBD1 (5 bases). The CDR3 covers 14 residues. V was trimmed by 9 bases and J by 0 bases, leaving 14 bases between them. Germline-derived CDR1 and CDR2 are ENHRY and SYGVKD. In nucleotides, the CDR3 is TGTGCCATTTGGCCGGGGGTAGCTAACTATGGCTACACCTTC. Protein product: CAIWPGVANYGYTF.

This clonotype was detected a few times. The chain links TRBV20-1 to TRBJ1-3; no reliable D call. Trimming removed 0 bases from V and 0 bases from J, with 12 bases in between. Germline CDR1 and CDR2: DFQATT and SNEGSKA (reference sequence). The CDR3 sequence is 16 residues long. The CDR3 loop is CSARDRARYSGNTIYF. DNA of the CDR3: TGCAGTGCTAGAGATAGGGCCCGCTACTCTGGAAACACCATATATTTT.

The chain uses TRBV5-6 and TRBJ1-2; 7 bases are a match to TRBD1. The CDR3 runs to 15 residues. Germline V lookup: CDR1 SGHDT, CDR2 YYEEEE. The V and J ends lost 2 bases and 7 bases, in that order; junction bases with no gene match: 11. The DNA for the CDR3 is TGTGCCAGCAGCTTTGGCCTACAGGGGAGGAGTGGCTACACCTTC. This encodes CASSFGLQGRSGYTF.

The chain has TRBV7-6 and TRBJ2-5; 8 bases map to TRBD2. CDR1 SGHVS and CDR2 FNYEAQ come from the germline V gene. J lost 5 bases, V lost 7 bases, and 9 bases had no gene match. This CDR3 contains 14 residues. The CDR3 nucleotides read TGTGCCAGCATCCCGGGGGGGGGCCTGGAGACCCAGTACTTC. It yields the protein CASIPGGGLETQYF. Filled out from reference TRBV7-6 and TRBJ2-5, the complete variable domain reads GAGVSQSPRYKVTKRGQDVALRCDPISGHVSLYWYRQALGQGPEFLTYFNYEAQQDKSGLPNDRFSAERPEGSISTLTIQRTEQRDSAMYRCASIPGGGLETQYFGPGTRLLVL.

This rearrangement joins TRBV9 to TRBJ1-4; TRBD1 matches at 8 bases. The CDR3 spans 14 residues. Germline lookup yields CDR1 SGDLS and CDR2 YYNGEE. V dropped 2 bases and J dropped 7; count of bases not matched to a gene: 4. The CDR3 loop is CASSVGQGGEKLFF. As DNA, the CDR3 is TGTGCCAGCAGCGTCGGACAGGGTGGTGAAAAACTGTTTTTT.

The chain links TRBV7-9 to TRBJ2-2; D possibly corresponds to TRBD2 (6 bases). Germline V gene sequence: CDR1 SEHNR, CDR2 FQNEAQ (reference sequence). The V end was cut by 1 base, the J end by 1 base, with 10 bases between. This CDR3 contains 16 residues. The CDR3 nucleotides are TGTGCCAGCAGCTTAGTCCTGCGGGGGAACACCGGGGAGCTGTTTTTT. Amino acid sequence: CASSLVLRGNTGELFF.

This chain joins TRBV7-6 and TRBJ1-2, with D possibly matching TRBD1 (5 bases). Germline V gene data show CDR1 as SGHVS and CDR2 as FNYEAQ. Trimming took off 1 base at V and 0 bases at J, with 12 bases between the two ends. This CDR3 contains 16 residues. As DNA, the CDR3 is TGTGCCAGCAGCTTAGAGGTCCGGACAACTAACTATGGCTACACCTTC. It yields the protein CASSLEVRTTNYGYTF.

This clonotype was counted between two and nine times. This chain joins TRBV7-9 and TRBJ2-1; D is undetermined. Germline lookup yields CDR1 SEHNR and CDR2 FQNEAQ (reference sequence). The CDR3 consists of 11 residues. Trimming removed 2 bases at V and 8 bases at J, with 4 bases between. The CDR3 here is CASSLKHEQFF. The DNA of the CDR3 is TGTGCCAGCAGCTTAAAGCATGAGCAGTTCTTC.

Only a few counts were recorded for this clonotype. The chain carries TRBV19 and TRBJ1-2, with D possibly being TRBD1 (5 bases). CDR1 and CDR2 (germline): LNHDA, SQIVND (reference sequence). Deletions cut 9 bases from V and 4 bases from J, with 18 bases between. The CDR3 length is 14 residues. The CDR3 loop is CASLGEPYSYGYTF. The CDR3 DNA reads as TGTGCCAGCCTGGGGGAACCTTATTCCTATGGCTACACCTTC.

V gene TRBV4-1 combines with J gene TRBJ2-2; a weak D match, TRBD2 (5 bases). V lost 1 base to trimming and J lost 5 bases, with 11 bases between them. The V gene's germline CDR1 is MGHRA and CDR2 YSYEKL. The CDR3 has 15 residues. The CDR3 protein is CASSQVLVRTGELFF. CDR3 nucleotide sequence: TGCGCCAGCAGCCAAGTACTAGTACGGACCGGGGAGCTGTTTTTT.

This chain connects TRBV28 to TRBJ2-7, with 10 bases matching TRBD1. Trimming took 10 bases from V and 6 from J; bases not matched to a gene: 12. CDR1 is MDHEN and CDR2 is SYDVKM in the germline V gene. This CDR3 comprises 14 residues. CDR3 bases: TGTGCCACCTCCCGCGGGACAGGGGTTGGCGAGCAGTACGTC. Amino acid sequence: CATSRGTGVGEQYV.

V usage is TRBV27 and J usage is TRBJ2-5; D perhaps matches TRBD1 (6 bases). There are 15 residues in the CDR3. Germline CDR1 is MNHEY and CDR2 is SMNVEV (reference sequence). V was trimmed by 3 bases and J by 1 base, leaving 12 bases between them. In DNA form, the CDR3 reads TGTGCCAGCAGTTTTCTTGGACAGCTCCAAGAGACCCAGTACTTC. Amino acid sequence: CASSFLGQLQETQYF.

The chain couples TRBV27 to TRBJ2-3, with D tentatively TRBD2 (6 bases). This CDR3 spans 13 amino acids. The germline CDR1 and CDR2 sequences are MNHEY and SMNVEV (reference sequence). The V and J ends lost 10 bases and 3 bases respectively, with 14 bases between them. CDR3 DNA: TGTGCCACCCTTGGAGGGGTAACAGATACGCAGTATTTT. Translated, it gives CATLGGVTDTQYF.

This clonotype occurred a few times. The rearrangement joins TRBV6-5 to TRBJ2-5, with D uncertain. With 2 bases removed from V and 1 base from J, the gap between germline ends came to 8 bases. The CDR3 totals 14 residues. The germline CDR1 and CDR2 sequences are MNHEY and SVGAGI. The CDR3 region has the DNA TGTGCCAGCAGTTACGCAGGTCCCCAAGAGACCCAGTACTTC. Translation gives CASSYAGPQETQYF.

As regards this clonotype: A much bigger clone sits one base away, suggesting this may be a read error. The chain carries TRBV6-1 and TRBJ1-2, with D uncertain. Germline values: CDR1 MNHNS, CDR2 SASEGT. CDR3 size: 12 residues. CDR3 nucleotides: TGTGCCAGGAGTGAATTACACTATGGCTACACCTTC. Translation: CARSELHYGYTF.

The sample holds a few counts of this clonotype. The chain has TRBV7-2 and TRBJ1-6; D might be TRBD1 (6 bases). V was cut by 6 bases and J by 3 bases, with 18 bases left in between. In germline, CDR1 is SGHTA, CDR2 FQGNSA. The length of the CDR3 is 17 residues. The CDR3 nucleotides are TGTGCCAGCAGTTTAAAAACAGGGCCCGACTATAATTCACCCCTCCACTTT. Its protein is CASSLKTGPDYNSPLHF.

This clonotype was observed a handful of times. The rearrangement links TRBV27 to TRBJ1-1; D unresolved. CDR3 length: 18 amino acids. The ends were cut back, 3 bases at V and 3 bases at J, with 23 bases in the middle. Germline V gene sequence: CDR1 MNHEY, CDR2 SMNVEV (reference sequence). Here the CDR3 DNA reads TGTGCCAGCAGTTTCCCCCGGGCAGACCTTAATCGGGACACTGAAGCTTTCTTT. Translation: CASSFPRADLNRDTEAFF.

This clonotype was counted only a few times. The CDR3 DNA sequence: TGTGCCATCAGTAGCGGGGACACTGCCTACGAGCAGTACTTC. Translated, it gives CAISSGDTAYEQYF. The genes are TRBV10-3 and TRBJ2-7, with D possibly matching TRBD2 (7 bases). The CDR3 runs 14 residues. V dropped 5 bases and J dropped 2 bases, with 13 bases sitting between them. Germline V gives CDR1 ENHRY, CDR2 SYGVKD.

The CDR3 is CASSSDGASVGELFF. CDR3 nucleotide sequence: TGTGCCAGCAGTTCTGACGGCGCGAGTGTCGGGGAGCTGTTTTTT. The chain carries TRBV12-3 or TRBV12-4 and TRBJ2-2; D gene ambiguous. Trimming took off 4 bases at V and 7 bases at J, with 16 bases between the two ends. The CDR3 extends over 15 amino acids.

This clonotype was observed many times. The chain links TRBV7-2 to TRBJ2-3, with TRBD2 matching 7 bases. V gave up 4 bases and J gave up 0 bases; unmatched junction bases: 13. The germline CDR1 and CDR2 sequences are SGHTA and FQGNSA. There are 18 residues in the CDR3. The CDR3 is CASSSPDKRGRSTDTQYF. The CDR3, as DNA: TGTGCCAGCAGCTCACCTGATAAGCGGGGTCGTAGCACAGATACGCAGTATTTT.

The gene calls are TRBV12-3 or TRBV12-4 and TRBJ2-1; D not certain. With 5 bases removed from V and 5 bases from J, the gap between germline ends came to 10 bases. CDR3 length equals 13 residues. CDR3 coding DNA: TGTGCCAGCAGTCCGGTCCTAAACAATGAGCAGTTCTTC. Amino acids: CASSPVLNNEQFF.

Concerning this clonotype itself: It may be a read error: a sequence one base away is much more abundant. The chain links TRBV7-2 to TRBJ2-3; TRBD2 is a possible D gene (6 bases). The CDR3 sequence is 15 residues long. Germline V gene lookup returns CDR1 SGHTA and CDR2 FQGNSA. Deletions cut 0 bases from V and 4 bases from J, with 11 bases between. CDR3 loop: CASSLAEGHPDTQYF. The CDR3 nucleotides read TGTGCCAGCAGCTTAGCGGAGGGCCATCCAGATACGCAGTATTTT.